These 20 T cell receptor beta chains share one sample of origin, sequenced in a study of shared clonotypes between healthy human individuals. Sequencing was performed with immunoSEQ multiplex PCR; in TCRdb, only in-frame clones are kept and a portion is missing. Of approximately 1,500,000 clones detected, roughly 96% appear once; the ten largest clones hold roughly 1.2%. Sequencing was done on a sample of naive CD4+ T cells sorted from blood. Subset of the sample: CD45RA+ positively selected. Every receptor here comes from a man aged 30 to 39 in good health.

The V call is TRBV7-3, the J call TRBJ2-7; TRBD2 agrees at 15 bases. The V gene end was trimmed by 2 bases and the J gene end by 3 bases; junction bases not matched to a gene: 5. The CDR3 is 17 amino acids. The V gene's germline CDR1 is SGHTA and CDR2 FQGTGA. The CDR3 nucleotides are TGTGCCAGCAGCTTAGGCCCGGGACTAGCGGGAGGCTACGAGCAGTACTTC. Residues: CASSLGPGLAGGYEQYF.

The V call is TRBV5-1, the J call TRBJ2-7; 13 positions agree with TRBD2. The germline gives CDR1 SGHRS, CDR2 YFSETQ. V trimming: 2 bases; J trimming: 2 bases; junction bases outside the gene matches: 4. The CDR3 runs to 16 residues. In DNA, the CDR3 is TGCGCCAGCAGCTTCCTCACTAGCGGGAGGGCCTACGAGCAGTACTTC. Encoded protein: CASSFLTSGRAYEQYF.

V usage is TRBV6-5 and J usage is TRBJ2-7; weak D call: TRBD2 (6 bases). The CDR3 length is 14 residues. The V gene's germline CDR1 is MNHEY and CDR2 SVGAGI. V shed 5 bases and J shed 3 bases, with 14 bases lying between them. The CDR3 spells CASSQHGSVYEQYF. CDR3 nucleotide sequence: TGTGCCAGCAGTCAGCACGGGAGTGTCTACGAGCAGTACTTC.

The chain joins TRBV29-1 to TRBJ2-1; 8 bases fit TRBD1. Germline V gives CDR1 SQVTM, CDR2 ANQGSEA. The CDR3 has 13 residues. J lost 6 bases, V lost 4 bases, and 5 bases had no gene match. The CDR3, as DNA: TGCAGCGTTGCAGGGGGCAAGGCCAATGAGCAGTTCTTC. Translating gives CSVAGGKANEQFF.

V is TRBV27 and J is TRBJ2-7, with 7 bases that match TRBD1. The ends lost 7 bases at V and 2 bases at J; junction bases unmatched: 11. In germline, CDR1 is MNHEY, CDR2 SMNVEV (reference sequence). CDR3 length: 15 amino acids. In DNA form, the CDR3 reads TGTGCCAGCACCAGCTTGCGGACAGGAGCCTACGAGCAGTACTTC. This sequence encodes CASTSLRTGAYEQYF.

The chain combines TRBV9 with TRBJ2-3, with TRBD2 as a possible D gene (6 bases). CDR3 length: 15 residues. V was trimmed by 0 bases and J by 6 bases, leaving 14 bases between them. The germline gives CDR1 SGDLS, CDR2 YYNGEE. CDR3 in DNA: TGTGCCAGCAGCGTAGGAGCCGGGAGTTCCGATACGCAGTATTTT. It specifies CASSVGAGSSDTQYF.

The V and J genes are TRBV5-1 and TRBJ2-1, with 9 bases matching TRBD1. Germline CDR1 SGHRS, CDR2 YFSETQ. The CDR3 is 21 residues long. The trim removed 0 bases at V and 9 bases at J, leaving 25 bases unmatched. CDR3: CASSLDLPTKRQGVILSEQFF. The CDR3 DNA sequence: TGCGCCAGCAGCTTGGACCTCCCCACAAAACGACAGGGGGTAATCTTGAGTGAGCAGTTCTTC.

This rearrangement joins TRBV7-2 to TRBJ2-7; D gene uncertain. Trimming pared 3 bases from V and 2 bases from J, leaving 8 bases between. The germline gives CDR1 SGHTA, CDR2 FQGNSA. The CDR3 length is 13 residues. Written as DNA, the CDR3 is TGTGCCAGCAGCTTGGCCGGTGCCTACGAGCAGTACTTC. Protein product: CASSLAGAYEQYF. Looking up the rest from reference TRBV7-2 and TRBJ2-7 gives the full variable domain: GAGVSQSPSNKVTEKGKDVELRCDPISGHTALYWYRQSLGQGLEFLIYFQGNSAPDKSGLPSDRFSAERTGGSVSTLTIQRTQQEDSAVYLCASSLAGAYEQYFGPGTRLTVT.

As DNA, the CDR3 is TGTGCCATCAGTGTTCATGCTAGCGGGATGGGGGGGACCCAGTACTTC. Amino acids: CAISVHASGMGGTQYF. The chain employs TRBV10-3 and TRBJ2-5; 9 bases are a match to TRBD2. Germline lookup yields CDR1 ENHRY and CDR2 SYGVKD. V lost 4 bases to trimming and J lost 7 bases; unmatched junction nucleotides: 13. The CDR3 extends over 16 amino acids.

This chain connects TRBV25-1 to TRBJ1-1; a weak D match, TRBD1 (6 bases). From germline, CDR1 is MGHDK and CDR2 SYGVNS. Trimming pared 6 bases from V and 2 bases from J, leaving 16 bases between. CDR3 size: 15 residues. The CDR3 sequence: CASSLKGGGNTEAFF. The CDR3 DNA follows: TGTGCCAGCAGCCTTAAAGGGGGGGGAAACACTGAAGCTTTCTTT.

J is TRBJ2-7 and V is TRBV5-1; no definite D call. Trimming took off 7 bases at V and 4 bases at J, with 18 bases between the two ends. The CDR3 runs 14 residues. Germline assignment: CDR1 SGHRS and CDR2 YFSETQ. CDR3 nucleotides: TGCGCCAGCTCTGGGCTAACAGAAGGGTACGAGCAGTACTTC. Its protein is CASSGLTEGYEQYF.

V usage is TRBV14 and J usage is TRBJ1-1; TRBD1 aligns across 8 bases. The trim removed 5 bases at V and 4 bases at J, leaving 3 bases unmatched. Germline V CDR1 and CDR2: SGHDN, FVKESK. The CDR3 covers 13 residues. DNA for the CDR3: TGTGCCAGCAGCATACAGGGGGGCACTGAAGCTTTCTTT. Its translation: CASSIQGGTEAFF.

The rearrangement joins TRBV7-2 to TRBJ2-1; D may be TRBD2 (5 bases). This CDR3 has 12 amino acids. V shed 4 bases and J shed 6 bases, with 7 bases lying between them. Germline-derived CDR1 and CDR2 are SGHTA and FQGNSA. CDR3 loop: CASSSTSNEQFF. CDR3 nucleotide sequence: TGTGCCAGCAGCTCAACTAGCAATGAGCAGTTCTTC.

This sequence joins TRBV28 and TRBJ1-2; possibly TRBD1 for D (6 bases). Germline V gene lookup returns CDR1 MDHEN and CDR2 SYDVKM. Deletions cut 2 bases from V and 4 bases from J, with 14 bases between. CDR3 length equals 15 residues. In nucleotides, the CDR3 is TGTGCCAGCAGTTTAATTTCAGGGGCCTTCTATGGCTACACCTTC. Translation: CASSLISGAFYGYTF.

The chain carries TRBV7-8 and TRBJ2-1; D call uncertain. CDR3 length equals 11 residues. Germline CDR1 SGHVS, CDR2 FQNEAQ. V lost 5 bases and J 9 bases, leaving 8 bases between the germline ends. Here the CDR3 DNA reads TGTGCCAGCAGCCCTGAGAGTGAGCAGTTCTTC. Translation: CASSPESEQFF.

The chain uses TRBV5-8 and TRBJ2-7, with 11 bases lining up with TRBD2. The trim removed 5 bases at V and 4 bases at J, leaving 5 bases unmatched. The CDR3 is 14 residues long. Per the germline V gene, CDR1 is SGHTS and CDR2 is YDEGEE. The CDR3 reads CASSPRLAGYEQYF. In DNA form, the CDR3 reads TGTGCCAGCAGTCCCAGACTAGCGGGATACGAGCAGTACTTC. Variable domain in full (rest from reference TRBV5-8 and TRBJ2-7): EAGVTQSPTHLIKTRGQQATLRCSPISGHTSVYWYQQALGLGLQFLLWYDEGEERNRGNFPPRFSGRQFPNYSSELNVNALELEDSALYLCASSPRLAGYEQYFGPGTRLTVT.

The chain combines TRBV25-1 with TRBJ2-1; 8 bases map to TRBD2. Looked up from germline, CDR1 is MGHDK and CDR2 is SYGVNS. This CDR3 is built from 15 residues. V was clipped by 3 bases and J by 7 bases; unmatched bases: 8. The chain's CDR3 is CASSDQREFGNEQFF. CDR3 DNA: TGTGCCAGCAGTGACCAGCGGGAGTTCGGGAATGAGCAGTTCTTC.

The chain is built from TRBV28 and TRBJ1-1, with TRBD1 as a possible D gene (6 bases). CDR3 length: 14 residues. Per the germline V gene, CDR1 is MDHEN and CDR2 is SYDVKM. V was trimmed by 10 bases and J by 5 bases, leaving 20 bases between them. The CDR3 bases are TGTGCCATTCGAACAAGGCCGAGGGGGACTGAAGCTTTCTTT. The encoded protein is CAIRTRPRGTEAFF.

The rearrangement joins TRBV2 to TRBJ2-7; 7 bases align to TRBD1. The ends lost 5 bases at V and 3 bases at J; junction bases unmatched: 10. The CDR3 has 15 residues. CDR1 is SNHLY, CDR2 FYNNEI, per germline. The chain's CDR3 is CASSYTGETRYEQYF. The CDR3 DNA sequence: TGTGCCAGCAGTTATACAGGGGAAACTCGCTACGAGCAGTACTTC.

The chain employs TRBV10-2 and TRBJ2-5; 7 bases match TRBD2. There are 15 residues in the CDR3. Trimming at V came to 6 bases and at J to 7 bases, leaving 14 bases not matched to a gene. Germline CDR1 WSHSY, CDR2 SAAADI. The CDR3 loop is CASSPGASGLGTQYF. DNA of the CDR3: TGCGCCAGCAGCCCCGGGGCTAGCGGCCTAGGGACCCAGTACTTC.